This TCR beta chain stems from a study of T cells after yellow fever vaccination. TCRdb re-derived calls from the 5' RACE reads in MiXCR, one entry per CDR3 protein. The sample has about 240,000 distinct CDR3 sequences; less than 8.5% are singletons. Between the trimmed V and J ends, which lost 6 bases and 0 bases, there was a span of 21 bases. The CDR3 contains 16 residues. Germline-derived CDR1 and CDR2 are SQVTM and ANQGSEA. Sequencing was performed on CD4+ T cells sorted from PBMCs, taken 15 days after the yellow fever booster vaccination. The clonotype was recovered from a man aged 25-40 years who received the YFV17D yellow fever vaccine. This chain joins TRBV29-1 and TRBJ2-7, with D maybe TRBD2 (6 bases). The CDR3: CSVGGPGQRSSYEQYF. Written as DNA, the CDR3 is TGCAGCGTCGGGGGACCAGGCCAGAGGAGCTCCTACGAGCAGTACTTC.